Each of the 2 T cell receptor beta chains below was sequenced from the same sample in a study of CD8 T cells in ankylosing spondylitis. TCRdb reprocessed the 5' RACE reads via MiXCR and lists one record per CDR3 protein. There are 35,000 to 50,000 distinct CDR3 sequences in the sample; approximately 10% occur only once, and 16% lies in the top ten. Sequencing was performed on blood, either unsorted or a sorted T cell fraction (not recorded which). The source of these receptors is a male donor with ankylosing spondylitis or in good health (not recorded which).

This clonotype was picked up a small number of times. Given a much more abundant clone one base away, this may be a read error. This chain links TRBV12-3 or TRBV12-4 with TRBJ2-2; possibly TRBD2 for D (6 bases). The CDR3 totals 18 residues. Here the CDR3 reads CAISSMEGFSDGTGELFF. CDR3 sequence (DNA): TGTGCCATCAGTTCCATGGAGGGGTTTAGTGATGGCACCGGGGAGCTGTTTTTT.

This clonotype was seen ten or more times. V is TRBV2 and J is TRBJ2-1; 12 positions agree with TRBD2. There are 15 residues in the CDR3. CDR1 and CDR2 (germline): SNHLY, FYNNEI. Trimming at V came to 7 bases and at J to 4 bases, leaving 5 bases not matched to a gene. In DNA, the CDR3 is TGTGCCAGCACCGCGGGACTAGCGGGTTACAATGAGCAGTTCTTC. Translation gives CASTAGLAGYNEQFF.